These 17 T cell receptor beta chains were all obtained from the same sample, sequenced in a study of Graves' ophthalmopathy and Graves' hyperthyroidism. TCR beta CDR3 amplification used RNA transcripts. HTBI primers were employed in first-round RT-PCR, then a second-round multiplex PCR followed. TCRdb re-derived calls from the multiplex PCR reads in MiXCR, one entry per CDR3 protein. Among over a million distinct CDR3 sequences listed, roughly two fifths were seen once. Sample: peripheral blood or thyroid tissue (not recorded which). The receptors come from an adult man with Graves' hyperthyroidism.

A note on this clonotype: One end of the junction fails to match germline, which may point to a read error. The chain joins TRBV13 to TRBJ1-1, with TRBD1 matching over 10 bases. The CDR3 extends over 14 amino acids. CDR1 PRHDT and CDR2 FYEKMQ come from the germline V gene (reference sequence). DNA for the CDR3: TGTGCCAGCAGTACCGGGACAGGGGACACTGAAGTTTTCTTT. Its protein product is CASSTGTGDTEVFF.

J is TRBJ1-2 and V is TRBV5-5; 7 bases line up with TRBD1. The J segment lost 5 bases and the V segment lost 4 bases, leaving 14 bases of the junction unmatched. CDR1 and CDR2 from the germline V gene are SGHKS and YYEKEE (reference sequence). This CDR3 contains 16 residues. In DNA, the CDR3 is TGTGCCAGCAGCCGCCGGACAGGCGGGATAGCATATGGCTACACCTTC. It is translated as CASSRRTGGIAYGYTF.

The chain couples TRBV4-3 to TRBJ1-1, with 7 positions matching TRBD1. This CDR3 has 16 residues. The trim removed 4 bases at V and 5 bases at J, leaving 13 bases unmatched. Per germline, CDR1 LGHNA and CDR2 YSLEER. Here the CDR3 DNA reads TGCGCCAGCAGCCGGTCGATGAGGGGGCGGAATACTGAAGCTTTCTTT. Protein: CASSRSMRGRNTEAFF.

With regard to this clonotype: Just one base apart from a much larger clone, this may be a read error. The chain combines TRBV7-9 with TRBJ2-7; D may be TRBD2 (6 bases). This CDR3 is 14 amino acids long. Germline lookup yields CDR1 SEHNR and CDR2 FQNEAQ (reference sequence). CDR3: CASSFSGVTYEKYF. The CDR3 DNA is TGTGCCAGCAGCTTCTCGGGAGTAACCTACGAGAAGTACTTC. The complete variable domain, with remaining parts taken from reference TRBV7-9 and TRBJ2-7, reads DTGVSQNPRHKITKRGQNVTFRCDPISEHNRLYWYRQTLGQGPEFLTYFQNEAQLEKSRLLSDRFSAERPKGSFSTLEIQRTEQGDSAMYLCASSFSGVTYEKYFGPGTRLTVT.

The chain joins TRBV7-2 to TRBJ1-6; D is uncertain. The germline V gene encodes CDR1 SGHTA and CDR2 FQGNSA. The CDR3 has 15 amino acids. V was trimmed by 2 bases and J by 9 bases, leaving 14 bases between them. This chain's CDR3 is CASSLRTLVSSPLHF. CDR3 nucleotides: TGTGCCAGCAGCTTACGCACTCTCGTAAGTTCACCCCTCCACTTT.

The chain is built from TRBV7-2 and TRBJ2-5; weak D call: TRBD1 (5 bases). Per germline, CDR1 SGHTA and CDR2 FQGNSA. Trimming pared 5 bases from V and 5 bases from J, leaving 21 bases between. The CDR3 runs to 16 residues. The CDR3 reads CASSQDRAGHRETQYF. Here the CDR3 DNA reads TGTGCCAGCAGCCAAGATAGAGCAGGGCACCGGGAGACCCAGTACTTC.

This clonotype was counted between two and nine times. The chain carries TRBV6-6 and TRBJ1-1, with a weak D call TRBD1 (5 bases). This CDR3 is built from 11 residues. In germline, CDR1 is MNHNY, CDR2 SVGAGI (reference sequence). V was shortened by 8 bases and J by 7 bases, with 11 bases between the two germline ends. The CDR3 sequence is CASLLGVEAFF. CDR3 DNA sequence: TGTGCCAGCCTCCTGGGGGTTGAAGCTTTCTTT.

In the case of this clonotype: No DNA is shown, since the ends of the CDR3 on it are uncertain; the CDR3 is the one TCRdb lists. The gene calls are TRBV7-9 and TRBJ1-5. Per the germline V gene, CDR1 is SEHNR and CDR2 is FQNEAQ (reference sequence). The CDR3 spans 21 amino acids, including both terminal residues. The CDR3 region is CASSLVPVYGYTFGSGQPQHF.

This clonotype was counted many times. The J gene is TRBJ1-2, the V gene TRBV7-8; D is unclear. CDR3 length: 15 amino acids. V lost 1 base and J 1 base, leaving 10 bases between the germline ends. The germline V gene has CDR1 SGHVS and CDR2 FQNEAQ. CDR3 amino acids: CASSLGAEVNYGYTF. CDR3 DNA sequence: TGTGCCAGCAGCTTAGGGGCAGAAGTTAACTATGGCTACACCTTC. The whole variable domain, remainder taken from reference TRBV7-8 and TRBJ1-2, is GAGVSQSPRYKVAKRGQDVALRCDPISGHVSLFWYQQALGQGPEFLTYFQNEAQLDKSGLPSDRFFAERPEGSVSTLKIQRTQQEDSAVYLCASSLGAEVNYGYTFGSGTRLTVV.

This clonotype showed up many times. V and J are TRBV7-9 and TRBJ1-2; 7 nucleotides line up with TRBD1. The junction had 3 bases not matched to a gene; V was cut back by 1 base and J by 10 bases. This CDR3 is 12 amino acids long. From germline, CDR1 is SEHNR and CDR2 FQNEAQ (reference sequence). In nucleotides, the CDR3 is TGTGCCAGCAGCTTAGAACAGGGGACCTACACCTTC. Translated, it gives CASSLEQGTYTF.

This clonotype was counted a few times. The V gene is TRBV2, the J gene TRBJ2-5; tentative D call: TRBD2 (6 bases). CDR3 length: 11 residues. Trimming shortened V by 3 bases and J by 7 bases, and 6 bases separated the two germline ends. Germline V gives CDR1 SNHLY, CDR2 FYNNEI. CDR3 nucleotides: TGTGCCAGCAGTGAGGGAGGGACCCAGTACTTC. Amino acid sequence: CASSEGGTQYF. The variable domain in full, with the rest retrieved from reference TRBV2 and TRBJ2-5, is EPEVTQTPSHQVTQMGQEVILRCVPISNHLYFYWYRQILGQKVEFLVSFYNNEISEKSEIFDDQFSVERPDGSNFTLKIRSTKLEDSAMYFCASSEGGTQYFGPGTRLLVL.

There are many counts of this clonotype. The genes are TRBV10-3 and TRBJ2-7; a weak D match, TRBD2 (6 bases). The CDR3 length is 16 residues. Deletions cut 6 bases from V and 0 bases from J, with 18 bases between. CDR1 is ENHRY, CDR2 SYGVKD, per germline. CDR3 coding DNA: TGTGCCATCAGCCTCGGGGGTCGGGCTGACTCCTACGAGCAGTACTTC. As protein: CAISLGGRADSYEQYF.

Regarding this clonotype: It may be a read error: a sequence one base away is much more abundant. The genes are TRBV6-2 or TRBV6-3 and TRBJ1-1; D might be TRBD1 (6 bases). Germline-derived CDR1 and CDR2 are MNHEY and SVGEGT. V lost 2 bases to trimming and J lost 3 bases, with 13 bases between them. This CDR3 is built from 15 residues. The CDR3 sequence: CASSYGQSMDTEAFF. CDR3 bases: TGTGCCAGCAGTTACGGACAGAGCATGGACACTGAAGCTTTCTTT.

Points on this clonotype: Just one base apart from a much larger clone, this may be a read error. The chain joins TRBV10-3 to TRBJ1-5; TRBD1 matches at 7 bases. The CDR3 has 14 residues. Trimming at V came to 5 bases and at J to 4 bases, leaving 5 bases not matched to a gene. Germline V lookup: CDR1 ENHRY, CDR2 SYGVKD. The CDR3 loop reads CAISSDRVNQPQHF. The CDR3 DNA follows: TGTGCCATCAGTTCCGACAGGGTTAATCAGCCCCAGCATTTT.

Points on this clonotype: A read error may account for a junction end that differs from germline. The V call is TRBV7-2, the J call TRBJ1-1; D uncertain. Germline V gene sequence: CDR1 SGHTA, CDR2 FQGNSA. This CDR3 spans 15 amino acids. CDR3 sequence (DNA): TGCGCCAGCAGCCGCCGGGCCCCCCGCGACACTGAAGCTTTCTTT. Translating it yields CASSRRAPRDTEAFF.

This clonotype has a handful of counts. This chain links TRBV28 with TRBJ2-5; 10 positions agree with TRBD2. This CDR3 is 16 amino acids long. V was clipped by 5 bases and J by 0 bases; unmatched bases: 6. CDR1 and CDR2 (germline): MDHEN, SYDVKM. CDR3 in amino acids: CASSPLAGGYQETQYF. CDR3 nucleotide sequence: TGTGCCAGCAGTCCATTAGCGGGAGGCTACCAAGAGACCCAGTACTTC.

This clonotype was seen more than once but under ten times. This chain connects TRBV14 to TRBJ2-2, with D perhaps given as TRBD1 or TRBD2 (5 bases each). The CDR3 extends over 18 amino acids. The V and J ends lost 4 bases and 1 base respectively, with 19 bases between them. Germline V gives CDR1 SGHDN, CDR2 FVKESK. The CDR3 here is CASSLLPSGTQNTGELFF. The DNA for the CDR3 is TGTGCCAGCAGCCTTCTACCGTCTGGGACCCAGAACACCGGGGAGCTGTTTTTT.